Below, 2 T cell receptor beta chains from the same sample are listed, as sequenced in a study of breast tumors, draining lymph nodes, adjacent tissues (dated by TCRdb to about 2016). Libraries were constructed by multiplex PCR. Sequenced using an Illumina HiSeq 2000. In TCRdb, the public reads were trimmed at Q25 with fastp and aligned with MiXCR, with productive beta chains retained. A single entry per CDR3 protein holds the most common genes and DNA from its merged rows. The sample table contains 150,000 to 250,000 distinct CDR3 sequences; only one count was recorded for 31% of them. More than 4% of the sample lies in the top ten. The lymph node samples were taken from the axillary draining lymph nodes of breast cancer patients. The sample comprised axillary lymph node tissue. The receptor source for this set is a female donor with breast cancer. Some clones in this sample may be carry-over from other donors' samples.

This chain uses TRBV2 with TRBJ2-5, with 8 bases matching TRBD2. This CDR3 is built from 14 residues. The germline gives CDR1 SNHLY, CDR2 FYNNEI. J was trimmed by 1 base and V by 5 bases; bases with no gene match: 3. CDR3 residues: CASSRTSGQETQYF. CDR3 DNA sequence: TGTGCCAGCAGTCGCACTAGCGGCCAAGAGACCCAGTACTTC.

This clonotype came up many times. V usage is TRBV7-2 and J usage is TRBJ1-1; D unresolved. Trimming shortened V by 3 bases and J by 1 base, and 9 bases separated the two germline ends. Germline CDR1 is SGHTA and CDR2 is FQGNSA. The CDR3 runs 14 residues. CDR3 residues: CASSFEAANTEAFF. The DNA for the CDR3 is TGTGCCAGCAGCTTCGAGGCAGCGAACACTGAAGCTTTCTTT.